The sequence of this T cell receptor (beta chain) was determined in a study of blood T cells in healthy people across ages. The CDR3 extends over 16 amino acids. Trimming took 0 bases from V and 6 from J; bases not matched to a gene: 5. From germline, CDR1 is ENHRY and CDR2 SYGVKD. The table lists this clonotype with a count of one. Using a J-beta primer mix together with a sample-barcoded 5' primer, a second PCR was run for roughly 7 to 12 cycles. TCRdb ran MiXCR on the 5' RACE reads and lists one entry per CDR3 protein. The sample records around 800,000 distinct CDR3 sequences, 25% to 30% being singletons. The sample also formed part of further work on T cells of mothers and their children.

This chain connects TRBV10-3 to TRBJ2-3; 11 positions agree with TRBD2. The sequencing input was blood. This receptor was taken from a boy younger than 18 in good health. The CDR3 spells CAISESSGGASDTQYF. The CDR3 coding sequence is TGTGCCATCAGTGAGTCTAGCGGGGGGGCCTCGGATACGCAGTATTTT.